Following are 23 T cell receptor beta chains from one sample sequenced in a study of Ad26.COV2.S vaccination and SARS-CoV-2 variants. Treatment given: around 19 received Ad26.COV2.S at low or high dose, single or two shots; a few received placebo; per-sample allocation not given. On day 63 after the first injection, vaccine and placebo recipients gave samples. Assay used: immunoSEQ multiplex PCR; TCRdb lists only in-frame clones, some missing. The repertoire holds some 450,000 clones, about 90% seen once, with roughly 4% in the top ten. This specimen consisted of peripheral blood, obtained in a trial of Ad26.COV2.S vaccine versus placebo. These receptors all stem from a person between 18 and 60 years old who received the Ad26.COV2.S COVID-19 vaccine or a placebo.

CDR3 protein: CASSGGGAEEQFF. The CDR3 DNA is TGTGCCAGCAGCGGTGGAGGGGCGGAGGAGCAGTTCTTC. The chain combines TRBV7-6 with TRBJ2-1, with D possibly TRBD2 on 6 matching bases. Between the trimmed V and J ends, which lost 5 bases and 10 bases, there was a span of 15 bases. Germline loops: CDR1 SGHVS, CDR2 FNYEAQ. The CDR3 runs 13 residues.

This clone showed up just once. The J gene is TRBJ1-1, the V gene TRBV7-3, with D possibly matching TRBD1 (6 bases). The CDR3 loop spans 18 amino acids. The germline V gene has CDR1 SGHTA and CDR2 FQGTGA. V gave up 0 bases and J gave up 0 bases, with 17 bases separating them. CDR3 in amino acids: CASSLTGQGWGMNTEAFF. The CDR3 DNA reads as TGTGCCAGCAGCTTAACGGGGCAGGGGTGGGGCATGAACACTGAAGCTTTCTTT.

The J gene is TRBJ1-3, the V gene TRBV7-9; no definite D call. The germline V gene has CDR1 SEHNR and CDR2 FQNEAQ (reference sequence). V lost 5 bases and J lost 0, with 14 bases in between. The CDR3 is 16 residues long. The CDR3 DNA reads TGTGCCAGCAGCGCCCCCGGGCCTAGCTCTGGAAACACCATATATTTT. It is translated as CASSAPGPSSGNTIYF.

The rearrangement links TRBV18 to TRBJ2-7; 10 nucleotides align to TRBD1. The V gene's germline CDR1 is KGHSH and CDR2 LQKENI. V gave up 3 bases and J gave up 2 bases; unmatched junction bases: 1. The CDR3 is 14 residues long. The CDR3 nucleotides are TGTGCCAGCTCACCCGACAGGGGGCCCTACGAGCAGTACTTC. It is translated as CASSPDRGPYEQYF.

The chain employs TRBV3-1 (or the pseudogene TRBV3-2) and TRBJ2-1; possible D gene TRBD1, 6 bases. From germline, CDR1 is LGHDT and CDR2 YNNKEL (reference sequence). V lost 4 bases, J lost 0 bases, and 16 bases lay in between. This CDR3 contains 17 residues. The CDR3 DNA follows: TGTGCCAGCAGCCCGATAAGACAGGATAGCTCCTACAATGAGCAGTTCTTC. Translation: CASSPIRQDSSYNEQFF.

The CDR3 region is CAISTLSGTNTGELFF. The CDR3 DNA reads as TGTGCCATCAGCACGCTTAGCGGGACGAACACCGGGGAGCTGTTTTTT. This chain links TRBV10-3 with TRBJ2-2, with 8 bases that match TRBD2. The CDR3 consists of 16 residues. The germline gives CDR1 ENHRY, CDR2 SYGVKD. With V trimmed by 6 bases and J by 0 bases, 6 bases remained unmatched.

This sequence joins TRBV25-1 and TRBJ1-2; possible D gene TRBD1, 5 bases. The V gene lost 2 bases and the J gene lost 3 bases, with 13 bases spanning the gap. Per germline, CDR1 MGHDK and CDR2 SYGVNS. The CDR3 loop spans 15 amino acids. CDR3 residues: CASSEIGAQDYGYTF. The CDR3 bases are TGTGCCAGCAGTGAAATTGGGGCGCAAGACTATGGCTACACCTTC.

The gene calls are TRBV19 and TRBJ2-7; 7 bases match TRBD1. This CDR3 comprises 14 residues. The trim removed 3 bases at V and 3 bases at J, leaving 5 bases unmatched. Per germline, CDR1 LNHDA and CDR2 SQIVND (reference sequence). The CDR3 DNA sequence: TGTGCCAGTAGTATTAGGGACAGCTTCTACGAGCAGTACTTC. Translated, it gives CASSIRDSFYEQYF.

The V call is TRBV6-5, the J call TRBJ2-3, with D possibly being TRBD2 (6 bases). The V gene lost 6 bases and the J gene lost 0 bases, with 13 bases spanning the gap. Germline assignment: CDR1 MNHEY and CDR2 SVGAGI. The CDR3 sequence is 15 residues long. The CDR3 is CASSDSGFSTDTQYF. CDR3 bases: TGTGCCAGCAGCGATAGCGGCTTTAGCACAGATACGCAGTATTTT.

The gene calls are TRBV6-5 and TRBJ2-3; 12 positions agree with TRBD2. CDR1 and CDR2 from the germline V gene are MNHEY and SVGAGI. V was clipped by 8 bases and J by 3 bases; unmatched bases: 6. The CDR3 sequence is 15 residues long. In DNA, the CDR3 is TGTGCCAGCCGACGACTAGCGGGAGCAACAGATACGCAGTATTTT. Translated: CASRRLAGATDTQYF.

V and J are TRBV28 and TRBJ1-2; unclear D gene. Trimming took off 6 bases at V and 7 bases at J, with 12 bases between the two ends. This CDR3 contains 12 residues. From germline, CDR1 is MDHEN and CDR2 SYDVKM. For the CDR3, the DNA is TGTGCCAGCAGGGAAACCCACCGTGGCTACACCTTC. Encoded protein: CASRETHRGYTF.

The chain carries TRBV19 and TRBJ1-1; 8 positions match TRBD1. The CDR3 loop spans 16 amino acids. Germline CDR1 LNHDA, CDR2 SQIVND (reference sequence). The V gene end was trimmed by 3 bases and the J gene end by 1 base; junction bases not matched to a gene: 7. CDR3: CASSILRTGRNTEAFF. The CDR3 DNA reads TGTGCCAGTAGTATCCTCCGGACAGGGCGGAACACTGAAGCTTTCTTT.

This clone was seen many times. The CDR3 loop is CATSDNRASGGARYEQYF. The CDR3 DNA reads TGTGCCACCAGTGATAACCGGGCGTCGGGGGGCGCAAGGTACGAGCAGTACTTC. The chain is built from TRBV24-1 and TRBJ2-7, with D maybe TRBD2 (7 bases). This CDR3 has 18 residues. V was trimmed by 3 bases and J by 4 bases, leaving 24 bases between them. Germline loops: CDR1 KGHDR, CDR2 SFDVKD.

The chain uses TRBV18 and TRBJ1-2, with D unclear. The CDR3 runs to 13 residues. The V end lost 3 bases, the J end lost 0 bases, and 5 bases lay between the germline ends. Germline loops: CDR1 KGHSH, CDR2 LQKENI. The CDR3 loop is CASSPEANYGYTF. As DNA, the CDR3 is TGTGCCAGCTCACCGGAAGCTAACTATGGCTACACCTTC.

The chain uses TRBV6-4 and TRBJ2-2; 7 bases match TRBD2. CDR3 length: 17 residues. Germline V gene data show CDR1 as MRHNA and CDR2 as SNTAGT. After removal of 2 bases from V and 3 bases from J, the junction contained 9 bases not matched to a gene. CDR3 bases: TGTGCCAGCAGTGACGGAGAGAGAGGGAGGGACACCGGGGAGCTGTTTTTT. Amino acids: CASSDGERGRDTGELFF.

The V gene is TRBV7-9, the J gene TRBJ2-7; TRBD1 or TRBD2 may be the D gene (5 bases each). The CDR3 length is 15 residues. V was pared by 3 bases and J by 3 bases, with 15 bases between. Germline lookup yields CDR1 SEHNR and CDR2 FQNEAQ (reference sequence). The CDR3 protein is CASSLVGDRGYEQYF. The DNA for the CDR3 is TGTGCCAGCAGCTTGGTGGGGGACCGAGGCTACGAGCAGTACTTC. Based on the CDR3 plus reference TRBV7-9 and TRBJ2-7, the full variable domain is DTGVSQNPRHKITKRGQNVTFRCDPISEHNRLYWYRQTLGQGPEFLTYFQNEAQLEKSRLLSDRFSAERPKGSFSTLEIQRTEQGDSAMYLCASSLVGDRGYEQYFGPGTRLTVT.

The chain recombines TRBV28 with TRBJ1-5, with D maybe TRBD1 (5 bases). Germline values: CDR1 MDHEN, CDR2 SYDVKM. V was clipped by 3 bases and J by 0 bases, with 9 bases between them. The CDR3 is 15 amino acids. The CDR3 here is CASSFLTGSNQPQHF. The CDR3 DNA sequence: TGTGCCAGCAGTTTCCTAACAGGTAGCAATCAGCCCCAGCATTTT. Looking up the rest from reference TRBV28 and TRBJ1-5 gives the full variable domain: DVKVTQSSRYLVKRTGEKVFLECVQDMDHENMFWYRQDPGLGLRLIYFSYDVKMKEKGDIPEGYSVSREKKERFSLILESASTNQTSMYLCASSFLTGSNQPQHFGDGTRLSIL.

This chain connects TRBV9 to TRBJ2-5; D gene uncertain. The CDR3 is 14 amino acids. Germline CDR1 SGDLS, CDR2 YYNGEE. V gave up 0 bases and J gave up 5 bases, with 11 bases separating them. The CDR3 DNA reads TGTGCCAGCAGCGTAGCTTTTGTGGGGGAGACCCAGTACTTC. Protein product: CASSVAFVGETQYF.

A word on this clone: Additional DNA sequences in this sample encode the identical CDR3. The V gene is TRBV20-1, the J gene TRBJ1-4; no reliable D call. V lost 0 bases, J lost 8 bases, and 4 bases lay in between. Germline V gives CDR1 DFQATT, CDR2 SNEGSKA (reference sequence). This CDR3 is 11 amino acids long. DNA of the CDR3: TGCAGTGCTAGAGATCTGGAAAAACTGTTTTTT. Its translation: CSARDLEKLFF.

The chain joins TRBV7-2 to TRBJ2-7; the match to TRBD2 covers 13 bases. V shed 10 bases, J shed 3 bases, and the junction held 18 bases outside the gene matches. In germline, CDR1 is SGHTA, CDR2 FQGNSA. CDR3 size: 18 residues. CDR3 loop: CATCSAPPTSGRYYEQYF. CDR3 bases: TGTGCCACCTGTTCGGCGCCTCCGACTAGCGGGAGGTACTACGAGCAGTACTTC.

The chain combines TRBV28 with TRBJ1-1; D gene ambiguous. From germline, CDR1 is MDHEN and CDR2 SYDVKM. This CDR3 contains 13 residues. Trimming took off 6 bases at V and 2 bases at J, with 10 bases between the two ends. The CDR3 loop is CASRLTENTEAFF. For the CDR3, the DNA is TGTGCCAGCAGACTAACAGAAAACACTGAAGCTTTCTTT.

This chain uses TRBV27 with TRBJ1-6; D remains unclear. With 2 bases removed from V and 9 bases from J, the gap between germline ends came to 11 bases. Per germline, CDR1 MNHEY and CDR2 SMNVEV (reference sequence). The CDR3 extends over 14 amino acids. The CDR3 nucleotides read TGTGCCAGCAGTTTAGCGGGGTACCGTTCACCCCTCCACTTT. As protein: CASSLAGYRSPLHF.

The chain recombines TRBV5-1 with TRBJ2-1, with 13 nucleotides matching TRBD2. This CDR3 spans 15 amino acids. V shed 4 bases, J shed 9 bases, and the junction held 7 bases outside the gene matches. The germline gives CDR1 SGHRS, CDR2 YFSETQ. The CDR3 sequence is CASSIWTSGSIEQFF. As DNA, the CDR3 is TGCGCCAGCAGCATATGGACTAGCGGGAGTATTGAGCAGTTCTTC.